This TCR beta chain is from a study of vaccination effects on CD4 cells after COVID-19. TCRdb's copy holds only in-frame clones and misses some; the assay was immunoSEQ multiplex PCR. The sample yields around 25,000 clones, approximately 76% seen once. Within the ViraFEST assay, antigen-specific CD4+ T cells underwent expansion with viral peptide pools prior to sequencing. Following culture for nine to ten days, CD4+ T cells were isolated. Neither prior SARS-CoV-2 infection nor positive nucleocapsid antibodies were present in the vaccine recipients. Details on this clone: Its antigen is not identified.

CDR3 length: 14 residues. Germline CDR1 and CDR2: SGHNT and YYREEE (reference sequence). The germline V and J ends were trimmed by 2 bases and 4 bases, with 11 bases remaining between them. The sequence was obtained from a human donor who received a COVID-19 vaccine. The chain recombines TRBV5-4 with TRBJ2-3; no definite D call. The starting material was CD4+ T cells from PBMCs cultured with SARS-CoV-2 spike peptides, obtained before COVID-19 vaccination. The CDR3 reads CASSLPHTPDTQYF. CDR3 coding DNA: TGTGCCAGCAGCTTACCTCACACGCCAGATACGCAGTATTTT.